These T cell receptor beta chains were read from a single sample in a study of PD-1 blockade in classical Hodgkin lymphoma. This table comes from immunoSEQ multiplex PCR, and its TCRdb copy is limited to in-frame clones, with some not included. The repertoire holds fewer than 30,000 clones, about 90% seen once, with less than 7.5% in the top ten. The sample in question was CD8+ T cells from blood, obtained at baseline. The source is a human donor with classical Hodgkin lymphoma. Each CDR3 is given with its conserved first and last residue. Each record gives: clone size, D gene, V gene, J gene, CDR3 protein, CDR3 DNA. A D gene is named only where the DNA matches it firmly. Not every row has a clone size; where given, it reads once, few, many or a size class.

.,.,TRBV5-5,TRBJ1-1,CASSLEGHTNTEAFF,TGTGCCAGCAGCTTGGAGGGACATACGAACACTGAAGCTTTCTTT
.,.,TRBV27,TRBJ2-3,CASSFSLQDTQYF,TGTGCCAGCAGTTTTAGTCTCCAAGATACGCAGTATTTT
.,.,TRBV27,TRBJ2-2,CASSLAGLGVGELFF,TGTGCCAGCAGTCTCGCAGGCTTGGGCGTCGGGGAGCTGTTTTTT
.,TRBD2,TRBV29-1,TRBJ2-3,CSVGPIPGGRAARDTQYF,TGCAGCGTTGGCCCCATCCCTGGCGGGAGGGCGGCGCGGGATACGCAGTATTTT
.,.,TRBV7-9,TRBJ2-7,CASSLAGFGYEQYF,TGTGCCAGCAGCTTAGCGGGTTTTGGCTACGAGCAGTACTTC
once,TRBD2,TRBV27,TRBJ2-3,CASSLVASGGTDTQYF,TGTGCCAGCAGTTTAGTGGCTAGCGGAGGCACAGATACGCAGTATTTT
.,TRBD2,TRBV7-9,TRBJ2-2,CASSLAGTSGTRGTGELFF,TGTGCCAGCAGCTTAGCGGGGACTAGCGGGACTCGGGGCACCGGGGAGCTGTTTTTT
few,.,TRBV30,TRBJ2-7,CAWIAGSSYEQYF,TGTGCCTGGATAGCCGGGAGCTCCTACGAGCAGTACTTC
.,.,TRBV15,TRBJ2-1,CATSRGRGRQSYNEQFF,TGTGCCACCAGCAGGGGACGGGGCCGACAATCCTACAATGAGCAGTTCTTC
.,.,TRBV28,TRBJ2-1,CASSLSMVRDNEQFF,TGTGCCAGCAGTTTGAGTATGGTACGAGACAATGAGCAGTTCTTC
.,TRBD2,TRBV7-9,TRBJ2-1,CASSRGTSGASNEQFF,TGTGCCAGCAGCAGGGGGACTAGCGGGGCCTCCAATGAGCAGTTCTTC
.,.,TRBV6-1,TRBJ1-5,CASSESFRPDRPQHF,TGTGCCAGCAGTGAATCCTTTCGCCCGGATCGGCCCCAGCATTTT
.,.,TRBV7-9,TRBJ2-1,CASSLLWGSSYNEQFF,TGTGCCAGCAGCTTACTATGGGGGAGCTCCTACAATGAGCAGTTCTTC
.,.,TRBV5-5,TRBJ1-1,CASSLMENTEAFF,TGTGCCAGCAGCTTGATGGAGAACACTGAAGCTTTCTTT
.,.,TRBV15,TRBJ2-3,CATSSQSFSTDTQYF,TGTGCCACCAGTTCACAGAGTTTTAGCACAGATACGCAGTATTTT
.,.,TRBV5-1,TRBJ1-1,CASSPLAGNTEAFF,TGCGCCAGCAGCCCCCTTGCGGGGAACACTGAAGCTTTCTTT
.,TRBD1,TRBV4-1,TRBJ1-1,CASSREGTGGMMNTEAFF,TGCGCCAGCAGCCGAGAAGGGACAGGGGGTATGATGAACACTGAAGCTTTCTTT
.,.,TRBV13,TRBJ1-2,CASSLGVRGSYGYTF,TGTGCCAGCAGCTTAGGGGTTAGGGGATCTTATGGCTACACCTTC
.,.,TRBV28,TRBJ2-3,CASSLPVATSTDTQYF,TGTGCCAGCAGTTTACCGGTCGCGACCAGCACAGATACGCAGTATTTT
.,TRBD1,TRBV28,TRBJ1-2,CASSFRQGIYYGYTF,TGTGCCAGCAGTTTCCGACAGGGAATTTACTATGGCTACACCTTC
.,TRBD2,TRBV4-1,TRBJ2-1,CASSQENSGSYNEQFF,TGCGCCAGCAGCCAAGAGAACAGCGGGAGCTACAATGAGCAGTTCTTC
.,.,TRBV4-1,TRBJ2-3,CASSQVVRGLKGDTQYF,TGCGCCAGCAGCCAAGTGGTGCGGGGGCTGAAGGGAGATACGCAGTATTTT
once,.,TRBV10-3,TRBJ1-4,CAISEDENEKLFF,TGTGCCATCAGTGAGGATGAAAATGAAAAACTGTTTTTT
.,TRBD2,TRBV4-1,TRBJ2-3,CASSQENPGLAGGNGDTQYF,TGCGCCAGCAGCCAAGAAAATCCCGGACTAGCGGGAGGTAATGGAGATACGCAGTATTTT
.,TRBD1,TRBV27,TRBJ1-1,CASSSWTGSGTEAFF,TGTGCCAGCAGTTCCTGGACAGGGTCGGGCACTGAAGCTTTCTTT
.,.,TRBV19,TRBJ1-3,CASGDRRFSGNTIYF,TGTGCCAGCGGTGACCGGAGATTCTCTGGAAACACCATATATTTT
.,.,TRBV7-9,TRBJ2-1,CASSQTHSPNEQFF,TGTGCCAGCAGCCAAACTCACAGTCCTAATGAGCAGTTCTTC
medium-sized,TRBD1,TRBV4-1,TRBJ1-1,CASSQDLWTGEAFF,TGCGCCAGCAGCCAAGATCTTTGGACAGGGGAAGCTTTCTTT
.,.,TRBV4-2,TRBJ2-1,CASSPQTNEQFF,TGTGCCAGCAGCCCTCAGACAAATGAGCAGTTCTTC
.,.,TRBV12-5,TRBJ1-1,CASGLFPARSGTEAFF,TGTGCTAGTGGTTTGTTCCCGGCCAGGTCGGGCACTGAAGCTTTCTTT
.,.,TRBV9,TRBJ2-7,CASSTVGSSYEQYF,TGTGCCAGCAGCACCGTAGGCTCTTCCTACGAGCAGTACTTC
.,.,TRBV27,TRBJ1-2,CASSPWRGSSYTF,TGTGCCAGCAGTCCTTGGCGGGGTTCGAGCTACACCTTC
.,TRBD1,TRBV28,TRBJ2-7,CASDHTTGGTSYEQYF,TGTGCCAGCGACCACACAACAGGGGGGACCTCCTACGAGCAGTACTTC
.,TRBD2,TRBV5-4,TRBJ2-5,CASSATGGGLAGQPPGTQYF,TGTGCCAGCAGCGCGACCGGGGGGGGACTAGCGGGGCAGCCCCCGGGGACCCAGTACTTC
.,TRBD2,TRBV19,TRBJ2-1,CASSELASYNEQFF,TGTGCCAGTAGTGAACTAGCGTCCTACAATGAGCAGTTCTTC
.,.,TRBV11-2,TRBJ1-2,CASSLVKGLVSGYTF,TGTGCCAGCAGCTTAGTCAAGGGCTTGGTCTCTGGCTACACCTTC
.,TRBD1,TRBV7-9,TRBJ1-5,CASSFFGQGANQPQHF,TGTGCCAGCAGCTTCTTCGGACAGGGGGCCAATCAGCCCCAGCATTTT
.,.,TRBV27,TRBJ2-5,CASEDPLKETQYF,TGTGCCAGCGAAGACCCGCTCAAAGAGACCCAGTACTTC
.,TRBD2,TRBV15,TRBJ2-7,CATSASGRDYEQYF,TGTGCCACCAGCGCTAGCGGGAGGGACTACGAGCAGTACTTC
.,TRBD2,TRBV27,TRBJ2-7,CASSSGTSGYEQYF,TGTGCCAGCAGCTCCGGGACTAGCGGCTACGAGCAGTACTTC
.,.,TRBV19,TRBJ1-2,CASSIFFGDDGYTF,TGTGCCAGTAGTATTTTTTTTGGGGATGATGGCTACACCTTC
.,TRBD1,TRBV7-2,TRBJ2-7,CASSPRFDRGPYEQYF,TGTGCCAGCAGCCCCAGGTTCGACAGGGGCCCCTACGAGCAGTACTTC
.,.,TRBV7-9,TRBJ2-5,CASSAPLRGGETQYF,TGTGCCAGCAGCGCTCCGCTGAGGGGGGGAGAGACCCAGTACTTC
once,.,TRBV9,TRBJ2-1,CASSVGGTPNEQFF,TGTGCCAGCAGCGTAGGGGGGACCCCCAATGAGCAGTTCTTC
few,TRBD1,TRBV5-6,TRBJ1-1,CASSGTGWAFF,TGTGCCAGCAGCGGGACAGGGTGGGCTTTCTTT
few,.,TRBV11-2,TRBJ1-1,CASSLGMNTEAFF,TGTGCCAGCAGCTTAGGGATGAACACTGAAGCTTTCTTT
.,.,TRBV7-2,TRBJ2-1,CASSLASWGEQFF,TGTGCCAGCAGCTTAGCATCTTGGGGGGAGCAGTTCTTC
once,.,TRBV30,TRBJ1-2,CAWSLTGQGYTF,TGTGCCTGGAGCCTCACAGGGCAAGGCTACACCTTC
.,.,TRBV10-2,TRBJ2-1,CASSELKGWQYEQFF,TGCGCCAGCAGTGAGTTAAAGGGGTGGCAATACGAGCAGTTCTTC
.,TRBD1,TRBV27,TRBJ1-1,CASKGQGRTEAFF,TGTGCCAGCAAGGGACAGGGCAGGACTGAAGCTTTCTTT